The 16 T cell receptor beta chains below come from one sample, sequenced in a study of cytomegalovirus exposure and HLA in healthy donors (dated 2017 in TCRdb). The method was the immunoSEQ multiplex PCR assay. For the multiplex PCR, a mixture combining 60 forward primers for TCR Vbeta segments and 13 reverse primers for TCR Jbeta segments was used. What TCRdb holds here is the immuneACCESS table cut down to in-frame rearrangements. Part of the clones is not present; checked against another copy, under half of the missing clones reflect an unresolved V gene, and the others are unexplained. For this sample the table gives 150,000 to 200,000 clones, of which less than 75% were detected only once. About 1.4% of the sample is in the top ten clones. Sequencing input: PBMCs. Every receptor here comes from a girl aged 10-17 years in good health and CMV-seronegative.

The rearrangement joins TRBV5-6 to TRBJ1-1; D is ambiguous. The V and J ends lost 2 bases and 0 bases respectively, with 17 bases between them. Germline V gives CDR1 SGHDT, CDR2 YYEEEE. The length of the CDR3 is 17 residues. The CDR3 bases are TGTGCCAGCAGCTTTGATATGGGGAGGGCGATGAACACTGAAGCTTTCTTT. It translates to CASSFDMGRAMNTEAFF.

The chain is built from TRBV12-5 and TRBJ2-1; D is unresolved. V was clipped by 1 base and J by 4 bases, with 5 bases between them. Looked up from germline, CDR1 is LGHNT and CDR2 is FRNRAP. This CDR3 has 13 residues. Here the CDR3 reads CASGLEQYNEQFF. In nucleotides, the CDR3 is TGTGCTAGTGGTTTGGAACAGTACAATGAGCAGTTCTTC.

The genes are TRBV27 and TRBJ1-5; 7 bases align to TRBD1. Trimming at V came to 2 bases and at J to 6 bases, leaving 4 bases not matched to a gene. This CDR3 region has 14 residues. The germline gives CDR1 MNHEY, CDR2 SMNVEV (reference sequence). The CDR3 region has the DNA TGTGCCAGCAGTTTAACCGGGACAGCTCAGCCCCAGCATTTT. This gives the protein CASSLTGTAQPQHF.

This chain links TRBV6-1 with TRBJ2-7, with D possibly TRBD2 on 6 matching bases. In germline, CDR1 is MNHNS, CDR2 SASEGT. V was pared by 8 bases and J by 3 bases, with 17 bases between. The CDR3 has 14 amino acids. CDR3 amino acids: CASWDPAGFYEQYF. The CDR3 DNA reads TGTGCCAGCTGGGACCCGGCGGGGTTCTACGAGCAGTACTTC.

CDR3 sequence: CASSERGQGGYTF. The CDR3 nucleotides read TGCGCCAGCAGTGAGCGTGGTCAGGGTGGCTACACCTTC. The chain links TRBV10-2 to TRBJ1-2, with D possibly TRBD1 on 5 matching bases. Germline CDR1 and CDR2: WSHSY and SAAADI. The CDR3 sequence is 13 residues long. Between the trimmed V and J ends, which lost 2 bases and 7 bases, there was a span of 11 bases.

This rearrangement joins TRBV27 to TRBJ1-4; perhaps TRBD1 as D (5 bases). The ends were cut back, 4 bases at V and 7 bases at J, with 7 bases in the middle. Germline values: CDR1 MNHEY, CDR2 SMNVEV (reference sequence). The length of the CDR3 is 12 residues. In DNA, the CDR3 is TGTGCCAGCAGTTCGGGGGGTGAAAAACTGTTTTTT. It yields the protein CASSSGGEKLFF.

The DNA for the CDR3 is TGTGCCAGCAGCCGCGCTAGCATGCCCACAGATACGCAGTATTTT. Translating it yields CASSRASMPTDTQYF. The chain is built from TRBV7-9 and TRBJ2-3, with D tentatively TRBD2 (5 bases). The CDR3 runs to 15 residues. The V and J ends lost 5 bases and 2 bases respectively, with 14 bases between them. CDR1 and CDR2 from the germline V gene are SEHNR and FQNEAQ (reference sequence). The full variable domain, in which reference TRBV7-9 and TRBJ2-3 provide the parts outside the CDR3, is DTGVSQNPRHKITKRGQNVTFRCDPISEHNRLYWYRQTLGQGPEFLTYFQNEAQLEKSRLLSDRFSAERPKGSFSTLEIQRTEQGDSAMYLCASSRASMPTDTQYFGPGTRLTVL.

The rearrangement joins TRBV5-1 to TRBJ2-7; 8 bases agree with TRBD1. V lost 4 bases to trimming and J lost 1 base; unmatched junction nucleotides: 7. The CDR3 extends over 15 amino acids. Germline CDR1 is SGHRS and CDR2 is YFSETQ. CDR3 in DNA: TGCGCCAGCAGCCCGGCGGACAGGGATTCCTACGAGCAGTACTTC. Translation gives CASSPADRDSYEQYF.

The chain has TRBV19 and TRBJ2-5, with a possible D match to TRBD2 (7 bases). The CDR3 is made up of 14 amino acids. V lost 5 bases and J 1 base, leaving 11 bases between the germline ends. Germline loops: CDR1 LNHDA, CDR2 SQIVND (reference sequence). CDR3 DNA sequence: TGTGCCAGTAGTCCGGGGGGCGTCCAAGAGACCCAGTACTTC. Its protein is CASSPGGVQETQYF.

This clone has just a few counts. J is TRBJ2-7 and V is TRBV29-1, with TRBD1 identical over 10 bases. With 6 bases clipped from V and 4 bases from J, the junction kept 3 bases outside the gene matches. The germline gives CDR1 SQVTM, CDR2 ANQGSEA. The CDR3 has 12 residues. The CDR3 nucleotides are TGCAGCGTCCCGGGACAGGGGTACGAGCAGTACTTC. Amino acid sequence: CSVPGQGYEQYF.

The J gene is TRBJ1-1, the V gene TRBV19; TRBD1 matches 7 bases. The CDR3 consists of 14 residues. CDR1 and CDR2 from the germline V gene are LNHDA and SQIVND (reference sequence). Losses at the gene ends were 6 bases for V and 1 base for J; bases not matched to a gene: 5. CDR3 nucleotides: TGTGCCAGTAGATCCGGGACAGCGAACACTGAAGCTTTCTTT. This encodes CASRSGTANTEAFF.

This chain joins TRBV7-8 and TRBJ2-5; D is possibly TRBD2 (5 bases). The CDR3 is 13 amino acids. The germline CDR1 and CDR2 sequences are SGHVS and FQNEAQ. Between the trimmed V and J ends, which lost 5 bases and 3 bases, there was a span of 10 bases. The CDR3 region is CASSRGLEETQYF. In DNA form, the CDR3 reads TGTGCCAGCAGCCGTGGACTGGAAGAGACCCAGTACTTC.

DNA for the CDR3: TGTGCCAGCAGCGCGAGAGGGAGGTGGGCCGAGACCCAGTACTTC. Amino acid sequence: CASSARGRWAETQYF. The J gene is TRBJ2-5, the V gene TRBV5-4, with D perhaps TRBD2 (6 bases). The V end lost 4 bases, the J end lost 5 bases, and 18 bases lay between the germline ends. Germline CDR1 and CDR2: SGHNT and YYREEE (reference sequence). The CDR3 length is 15 residues.

V is TRBV13 and J is TRBJ1-4; TRBD1 aligns across 7 bases. The CDR3 spans 12 residues. The V and J ends lost 5 bases and 6 bases, in that order; junction bases with no gene match: 0. Looked up from germline, CDR1 is PRHDT and CDR2 is FYEKMQ (reference sequence). CDR3 sequence: CASSQGDEKLFF. The CDR3 nucleotides read TGTGCCAGCAGCCAGGGGGATGAAAAACTGTTTTTT.

Here the CDR3 DNA reads TGTGCCAGCAGCGTATCCGCAACTAATGAAAAACTGTTTTTT. Residues: CASSVSATNEKLFF. J is TRBJ1-4 and V is TRBV9; D gene unclear. The CDR3 is 14 amino acids. Germline CDR1 SGDLS, CDR2 YYNGEE. V was clipped by 1 base and J by 0 bases, with 4 bases between them.

V usage is TRBV6-1 and J usage is TRBJ2-7; 7 bases are a match to TRBD2. The trim removed 2 bases at V and 2 bases at J, leaving 6 bases unmatched. Germline lookup yields CDR1 MNHNS and CDR2 SASEGT. The CDR3 totals 15 residues. In DNA, the CDR3 is TGTGCCAGCAGTGAATGGGACGGGGGGACCTACGAGCAGTACTTC. Translation gives CASSEWDGGTYEQYF.